The rows below give T cell receptor beta chains drawn from one sample of a study of blood T cell repertoires in COVID-19. Clones were sequenced by immunoSEQ multiplex PCR, and TCRdb holds only the in-frame ones, with some missing. The repertoire holds around 150,000 clones, with roughly nine tenths as singletons. Sample: peripheral blood. The receptors come from a man in his sixties with active or convalescent COVID-19. CDR3s include the opening cysteine and the closing phenylalanine or tryptophan. The D gene is left open where the match is weak. Clone size is given for some rows only: seen once, a few or many times, or a class if the clone is expanded.

v_call: TRBV14; j_call: TRBJ2-2; clone_size: NA; d_call: TRBD2; cdr3_aa: CASSMSGRGTGELFF; cdr3_nt: TGTGCCAGCAGCATGAGCGGGAGAGGCACCGGGGAGCTGTTTTTT
v_call: TRBV7-9; j_call: TRBJ1-4; clone_size: few; d_call: TRBD1; cdr3_aa: CASTKSGQVNEKLFF; cdr3_nt: TGTGCCAGCACCAAATCGGGACAGGTTAATGAAAAACTGTTTTTT
v_call: TRBV30; j_call: TRBJ1-2; clone_size: NA; d_call: NA; cdr3_aa: CAWIADRPFYGYTF; cdr3_nt: TGTGCCTGGATTGCTGACAGACCCTTCTATGGCTACACCTTC
v_call: TRBV6-6; j_call: TRBJ1-5; clone_size: NA; d_call: NA; cdr3_aa: CASSSQDSNQPQHF; cdr3_nt: TGTGCCAGCAGTTCACAGGATAGCAATCAGCCCCAGCATTTT
v_call: TRBV18; j_call: TRBJ1-1; clone_size: once; d_call: NA; cdr3_aa: CASSEQGMNTEAFF; cdr3_nt: TGTGCCAGCTCAGAACAGGGAATGAACACTGAAGCTTTCTTT
v_call: TRBV5-8; j_call: TRBJ2-7; clone_size: once; d_call: TRBD2; cdr3_aa: CASSRTAGTSGYQQYF; cdr3_nt: TGTGCCAGCAGCCGAACGGCCGGGACTAGCGGGTACCAGCAGTACTTC
v_call: TRBV7-9; j_call: TRBJ1-1; clone_size: NA; d_call: NA; cdr3_aa: CASSLLQGNTEAFF; cdr3_nt: TGTGCCAGCAGCTTATTACAGGGGAACACTGAAGCTTTCTTT
v_call: TRBV2; j_call: TRBJ2-2; clone_size: once; d_call: NA; cdr3_aa: CASSEALPIKQWGNTGELFF; cdr3_nt: TGTGCCAGCAGTGAAGCGCTTCCCATAAAACAATGGGGCAACACCGGGGAGCTGTTTTTT
v_call: TRBV19; j_call: TRBJ2-2; clone_size: NA; d_call: NA; cdr3_aa: CASSPGDTGELFF; cdr3_nt: TGTGCCAGTAGTCCAGGGGACACCGGGGAGCTGTTTTTT
v_call: TRBV10-3; j_call: TRBJ1-6; clone_size: NA; d_call: NA; cdr3_aa: CAISPFRERSRSPLHF; cdr3_nt: TGTGCCATCAGTCCTTTCCGGGAAAGGTCGCGATCACCCCTCCACTTT
v_call: TRBV7-2; j_call: TRBJ1-4; clone_size: few; d_call: NA; cdr3_aa: CASSLSGRRGRELFF; cdr3_nt: TGTGCCAGCAGCCTATCCGGGAGACGGGGCAGGGAACTGTTTTTT
v_call: TRBV5-1; j_call: TRBJ2-7; clone_size: once; d_call: TRBD1; cdr3_aa: CASSLVGTGVAYEQYF; cdr3_nt: TGCGCCAGCAGCTTGGTTGGGACAGGTGTGGCCTACGAGCAGTACTTC
v_call: TRBV19; j_call: TRBJ2-5; clone_size: NA; d_call: NA; cdr3_aa: CASRDYSQETQYF; cdr3_nt: TGTGCCAGTAGGGACTACTCCCAAGAGACCCAGTACTTC
v_call: TRBV6-5; j_call: TRBJ1-5; clone_size: NA; d_call: NA; cdr3_aa: CASSNYFSNQPQHF; cdr3_nt: TGTGCCAGCAGTAATTATTTTAGCAATCAGCCCCAGCATTTT
v_call: TRBV10-3; j_call: TRBJ2-1; clone_size: NA; d_call: TRBD2; cdr3_aa: CAIGLAGSSYNEQFF; cdr3_nt: TGTGCCATCGGACTAGCGGGGAGCTCCTACAATGAGCAGTTCTTC
v_call: TRBV7-9; j_call: TRBJ1-4; clone_size: NA; d_call: TRBD1; cdr3_aa: CASSLQETTTGREKLFF; cdr3_nt: TGTGCCAGCAGCTTACAAGAGACAACGACAGGGAGAGAAAAACTGTTTTTT
v_call: TRBV5-1; j_call: TRBJ2-6; clone_size: NA; d_call: TRBD1; cdr3_aa: CASRTGTGGSGANVLTF; cdr3_nt: TGCGCCAGCAGAACCGGGACAGGGGGTTCTGGGGCCAACGTCCTGACTTTC
v_call: TRBV10-1; j_call: TRBJ2-1; clone_size: NA; d_call: TRBD2; cdr3_aa: CASSQAGGPGAEQFF; cdr3_nt: TGCGCCAGCAGCCAAGCGGGGGGGCCCGGCGCCGAGCAGTTCTTC
v_call: TRBV7-9; j_call: TRBJ1-2; clone_size: NA; d_call: NA; cdr3_aa: CASSLTQGSYGYTF; cdr3_nt: TGTGCCAGCAGCTTGACGCAGGGATCCTATGGCTACACCTTC
v_call: TRBV5-1; j_call: TRBJ1-2; clone_size: NA; d_call: NA; cdr3_aa: CASSAERVNYGYTF; cdr3_nt: TGCGCCAGCAGCGCGGAGAGGGTGAACTATGGCTACACCTTC
v_call: TRBV2; j_call: TRBJ1-1; clone_size: NA; d_call: NA; cdr3_aa: CASSEVSQGRRAFF; cdr3_nt: TGTGCCAGCAGTGAAGTTTCGCAGGGAAGACGAGCTTTCTTT
v_call: TRBV6-4; j_call: TRBJ1-1; clone_size: NA; d_call: NA; cdr3_aa: CASSVGIETEAFF; cdr3_nt: TGTGCCAGCAGTGTGGGCATTGAGACTGAAGCTTTCTTT
v_call: TRBV5-1; j_call: TRBJ1-2; clone_size: NA; d_call: NA; cdr3_aa: CASSVGTNVDYGYTF; cdr3_nt: TGCGCCAGCAGCGTCGGGACTAACGTTGACTATGGCTACACCTTC
v_call: TRBV10-2; j_call: TRBJ1-2; clone_size: NA; d_call: NA; cdr3_aa: CASSEQRPNYGYTF; cdr3_nt: TGCGCCAGCAGTGAGCAGCGTCCTAACTATGGCTACACCTTC
v_call: TRBV3-1/TRBV3-2; j_call: TRBJ2-1; clone_size: NA; d_call: TRBD1; cdr3_aa: CASSQGGWTGDNEQFF; cdr3_nt: TGTGCCAGCAGCCAAGGAGGGTGGACAGGAGACAATGAGCAGTTCTTC
v_call: TRBV6-1; j_call: TRBJ1-1; clone_size: NA; d_call: TRBD1; cdr3_aa: CASSEYYGGQRSEAFF; cdr3_nt: TGTGCCAGCAGTGAATATTATGGGGGACAGAGGTCTGAAGCTTTCTTT
v_call: TRBV6-6; j_call: TRBJ2-2; clone_size: NA; d_call: TRBD2; cdr3_aa: CASRGASGRYTGELFF; cdr3_nt: TGTGCCAGCAGGGGGGCTAGCGGGCGATACACCGGGGAGCTGTTTTTT
v_call: TRBV7-9; j_call: TRBJ2-7; clone_size: NA; d_call: TRBD1; cdr3_aa: CASSFPTGGGEQYF; cdr3_nt: TGTGCCAGCAGCTTTCCGACAGGGGGCGGCGAGCAGTACTTC
v_call: TRBV2; j_call: TRBJ2-5; clone_size: NA; d_call: NA; cdr3_aa: CASSFERETQYF; cdr3_nt: TGTGCCAGCAGTTTCGAGCGAGAGACCCAGTACTTC
v_call: TRBV29-1; j_call: TRBJ2-2; clone_size: NA; d_call: TRBD2; cdr3_aa: CSVEEAGRGGGELFF; cdr3_nt: TGCAGCGTTGAAGAGGCAGGGAGGGGTGGCGGGGAGCTGTTTTTT
v_call: TRBV12-3/TRBV12-4; j_call: TRBJ2-1; clone_size: NA; d_call: NA; cdr3_aa: CASRETIYNEQFF; cdr3_nt: TGTGCCAGCAGAGAGACTATTTACAATGAGCAGTTCTTC
v_call: TRBV11-2; j_call: TRBJ2-5; clone_size: NA; d_call: TRBD2; cdr3_aa: CASTPSAGGETQYF; cdr3_nt: TGTGCCAGCACCCCCTCAGCGGGAGGGGAGACCCAGTACTTC
v_call: TRBV19; j_call: TRBJ1-2; clone_size: few; d_call: TRBD1; cdr3_aa: CASSTRTRDRGLGGYTF; cdr3_nt: TGTGCCAGTAGTACACGGACTAGGGACAGGGGGCTAGGTGGCTACACCTTC
v_call: TRBV19; j_call: TRBJ1-1; clone_size: few; d_call: NA; cdr3_aa: CASSIGGLGGRTEAFF; cdr3_nt: TGTGCCAGTAGTATCGGGGGTCTGGGGGGAAGAACTGAAGCTTTCTTT
v_call: TRBV10-3; j_call: TRBJ2-1; clone_size: NA; d_call: NA; cdr3_aa: CAISDVLDRSYNEQFF; cdr3_nt: TGTGCCATCAGTGACGTCCTAGATCGCTCCTACAATGAGCAGTTCTTC
v_call: TRBV18; j_call: TRBJ2-7; clone_size: NA; d_call: TRBD2; cdr3_aa: CASSPGLAAYEQYF; cdr3_nt: TGTGCCAGCTCACCGGGACTAGCGGCCTACGAGCAGTACTTC
v_call: TRBV10-1; j_call: TRBJ2-3; clone_size: NA; d_call: TRBD1; cdr3_aa: CASSRDRADTQYF; cdr3_nt: TGCGCCAGCAGCCGGGACAGGGCAGATACGCAGTATTTT
v_call: TRBV6-5; j_call: TRBJ2-3; clone_size: NA; d_call: TRBD1; cdr3_aa: CASSYAGQGTDTQYF; cdr3_nt: TGTGCCAGCAGTTACGCGGGACAGGGGACAGATACGCAGTATTTT
v_call: TRBV9; j_call: TRBJ2-5; clone_size: NA; d_call: TRBD2; cdr3_aa: CASSVESGGIQETQYF; cdr3_nt: TGTGCCAGCAGCGTAGAGAGCGGGGGCATACAAGAGACCCAGTACTTC
v_call: TRBV5-4; j_call: TRBJ2-7; clone_size: NA; d_call: NA; cdr3_aa: CASSLAGNPREQYF; cdr3_nt: TGTGCCAGCAGCTTGGCAGGGAACCCAAGAGAGCAGTACTTC
v_call: TRBV5-1; j_call: TRBJ2-5; clone_size: NA; d_call: TRBD1; cdr3_aa: CASSYRDREVETQYF; cdr3_nt: TGCGCCAGCAGCTACCGGGACAGGGAAGTAGAGACCCAGTACTTC
v_call: TRBV11-3; j_call: TRBJ2-7; clone_size: NA; d_call: NA; cdr3_aa: CASSSTGTPYEQYF; cdr3_nt: TGTGCCAGCAGCTCGACAGGTACCCCCTACGAGCAGTACTTC
v_call: TRBV7-2; j_call: TRBJ1-5; clone_size: NA; d_call: TRBD1; cdr3_aa: CASSSRQGNQPQHF; cdr3_nt: TGTGCCAGCAGCTCAAGACAGGGGAATCAGCCCCAGCATTTT
v_call: TRBV15; j_call: TRBJ1-1; clone_size: NA; d_call: NA; cdr3_aa: CATSRDRQEITEAFF; cdr3_nt: TGTGCCACCAGCAGAGACAGACAGGAAATCACTGAAGCTTTCTTT
v_call: TRBV6-5; j_call: TRBJ2-7; clone_size: NA; d_call: TRBD2; cdr3_aa: CASQIAGVGEQYF; cdr3_nt: TGTGCCAGCCAGATAGCGGGAGTGGGCGAGCAGTACTTC
v_call: TRBV5-6; j_call: TRBJ1-6; clone_size: NA; d_call: NA; cdr3_aa: CASSLGQDNSPLHF; cdr3_nt: TGTGCCAGCAGCCTCGGACAAGATAATTCACCCCTCCACTTT
v_call: TRBV10-1; j_call: TRBJ2-3; clone_size: NA; d_call: TRBD2; cdr3_aa: CASSSGLAGSDTQYF; cdr3_nt: TGCGCCAGCAGTAGCGGACTAGCGGGATCAGATACGCAGTATTTT
v_call: TRBV6-5; j_call: TRBJ2-2; clone_size: NA; d_call: NA; cdr3_aa: CASRLMDIRELFF; cdr3_nt: TGTGCCAGCAGGCTTATGGACATTCGGGAGCTGTTTTTT
v_call: TRBV7-9; j_call: TRBJ2-3; clone_size: NA; d_call: TRBD2; cdr3_aa: CASSLAAGGGTDTQYF; cdr3_nt: TGTGCCAGCAGCTTAGCGGCGGGGGGGGGCACAGATACGCAGTATTTT
v_call: TRBV6-1; j_call: TRBJ1-2; clone_size: NA; d_call: NA; cdr3_aa: CASSEGFRYGYTF; cdr3_nt: TGTGCCAGCAGTGAAGGGTTCAGATACGGCTACACCTTC
v_call: TRBV10-3; j_call: TRBJ2-1; clone_size: NA; d_call: TRBD2; cdr3_aa: CAISDGLAGGNEQFF; cdr3_nt: TGTGCCATCAGTGATGGGCTAGCGGGAGGCAATGAGCAGTTCTTC
v_call: TRBV7-6; j_call: TRBJ2-2; clone_size: once; d_call: NA; cdr3_aa: CASSINSGELFF; cdr3_nt: TGTGCCAGCAGCATCAATTCCGGGGAGCTGTTTTTT
v_call: TRBV18; j_call: TRBJ2-7; clone_size: NA; d_call: NA; cdr3_aa: CASSTGHGEQYF; cdr3_nt: TGTGCCAGCTCAACAGGACACGGCGAGCAGTACTTC
v_call: TRBV5-5; j_call: TRBJ1-4; clone_size: NA; d_call: NA; cdr3_aa: CASSSDRTYNEKLFF; cdr3_nt: TGTGCCAGCAGCTCAGACAGGACCTATAATGAAAAACTGTTTTTT
v_call: TRBV6-5; j_call: TRBJ2-4; clone_size: NA; d_call: NA; cdr3_aa: CASSYGRKNIQYF; cdr3_nt: TGTGCCAGCAGTTATGGCAGGAAAAACATTCAGTACTTC
v_call: TRBV10-3; j_call: TRBJ1-1; clone_size: NA; d_call: NA; cdr3_aa: CAIHERGLNTEAFF; cdr3_nt: TGTGCCATCCATGAAAGGGGTTTGAACACTGAAGCTTTCTTT